Below are 9 T cell receptor beta chains sequenced from a single sample in a study of vaccination and CD4 T cells after COVID-19. Their recognized antigens are unknown. An Oncomine TCR Beta short-read assay was used to sequence the DNA from cultured CD4+ T cells. TCRdb re-called the PCR reads with MiXCR, one entry per CDR3 protein. The repertoire consists of 20,000 to 30,000 distinct CDR3 sequences, with roughly 39% occurring once and the leading ten covering more than 6%. The treatment is: roughly 10-day PBMC culture with coronavirus spike peptide pools or control peptides (ViraFEST assay). Sequenced input: CD4+ T cells from blood, cultured in vitro. Every receptor here comes from a human donor who had recovered from COVID-19.

The chain carries TRBV20-1 and TRBJ2-2; 10 bases line up with TRBD1. The CDR3 length is 14 residues. Germline CDR1 is DFQATT and CDR2 is SNEGSKA (reference sequence). Trimming at V came to 2 bases and at J to 4 bases, leaving 1 base not matched to a gene. CDR3 protein: CSARRTGGTGELFF. The CDR3 DNA sequence: TGCAGTGCTAGAAGGACAGGGGGCACCGGGGAGCTGTTTTTT.

A single count supports this clonotype. CDR3: CASSQQGRETQYF. The CDR3 DNA is TGTGCCAGCAGCCAACAGGGGCGGGAGACCCAGTACTTC. This chain links TRBV6-1 with TRBJ2-5, with 7 bases fitting TRBD1. Unmatched junction bases numbered 6, after V lost 6 bases and J lost 5 bases. The CDR3 totals 13 residues. Germline CDR1 MNHNS, CDR2 SASEGT.

This rearrangement joins TRBV7-9 to TRBJ1-2, with a weak D call TRBD1 (5 bases). Trimming pared 5 bases from V and 5 bases from J, leaving 12 bases between. Germline loops: CDR1 SEHNR, CDR2 FQNEAQ (reference sequence). The CDR3 has 13 amino acids. CDR3 nucleotides: TGTGCCAGCAGCAGGGACCGGGGGTATGGCTACACCTTC. Translating it yields CASSRDRGYGYTF.

The rearrangement uses TRBV20-1 and TRBJ1-1, with TRBD1 matching 7 bases. This CDR3 spans 13 amino acids. Germline CDR1 reads DFQATT; CDR2 reads SNEGSKA (reference sequence). V shed 6 bases and J 1 base; nucleotides not matched to a gene: 5. This chain's CDR3 is CSAADRRNTEAFF. In DNA, the CDR3 is TGCAGTGCCGCGGACAGGAGGAACACTGAAGCTTTCTTT.

V usage is TRBV7-9 and J usage is TRBJ2-3, with D possibly being TRBD2 (6 bases). Trimming shortened V by 3 bases and J by 4 bases, and 23 bases separated the two germline ends. The CDR3 extends over 18 amino acids. The germline gives CDR1 SEHNR, CDR2 FQNEAQ (reference sequence). CDR3 loop: CASSLGSFGSGGADTQYF. The CDR3 nucleotides are TGTGCCAGCAGCTTGGGATCGTTCGGGAGCGGTGGCGCAGATACGCAGTATTTT.

V is TRBV11-2 and J is TRBJ2-7; D is unresolved. V lost 3 bases and J lost 0, with 12 bases in between. This CDR3 has 15 amino acids. Germline V gives CDR1 SGHAT, CDR2 FQNNGV. The CDR3 coding sequence is TGTGCCAGCAGCTTTTCGGACCGGAGCTCCTACGAGCAGTACTTC. Amino acid sequence: CASSFSDRSSYEQYF.

The chain carries TRBV21-1 and TRBJ2-3; the D segment call TRBD2 is taken from the table without a DNA check. TRBV21-1 is marked as a pseudogene. This CDR3 is 18 amino acids long. The CDR3 nucleotides are TGTGCCAGCAGCAACCCAGAGGTAGCGGGAGGGAGGACAGATACGCAGTATTTT. Translation gives CASSNPEVAGGRTDTQYF.

The CDR3 protein is CASSPLEKETQYF. The CDR3 coding sequence is TGTGCCAGCAGCCCACTAGAGAAGGAGACCCAGTACTTC. This sequence joins TRBV7-9 and TRBJ2-5, with D possibly TRBD2 on 5 matching bases. V shed 5 bases and J shed 5 bases, with 12 bases lying between them. The CDR3 loop spans 13 amino acids. From germline, CDR1 is SEHNR and CDR2 FQNEAQ (reference sequence).

This chain joins TRBV7-3 and TRBJ2-2; D gene uncertain. This CDR3 spans 12 amino acids. Germline-derived CDR1 and CDR2 are SGHTA and FQGTGA. Trimming removed 9 bases at V and 1 base at J, with 6 bases between. CDR3 in amino acids: CASSRNTGELFF. The CDR3 DNA follows: TGTGCCAGTAGCAGGAACACCGGGGAGCTGTTTTTT.